The 13 T cell receptor beta chains reported below all come from one sample, sequenced in a study of multiple sclerosis patients with progressive multifocal leukoencephalopathy. The assay was immunoSEQ multiplex PCR, and TCRdb's table has in-frame clones only and misses some. The table lists 30,000 or so clones, approximately 85% of them singletons. Time point of the sample: time of PML onset. The sequenced sample was PBMCs, obtained from a patient treated with natalizumab. The receptors come from a woman between 25 and 40 years old with progressive multifocal leukoencephalopathy.

V is TRBV2 and J is TRBJ2-7; D remains unclear. Germline loops: CDR1 SNHLY, CDR2 FYNNEI. Trimming took 2 bases from V and 4 from J, leaving 12 bases between them. CDR3 length: 14 residues. The DNA for the CDR3 is TGTGCCAGCAGTGAAAGTATAATGGGTTACGAGCAGTACTTC. Encoded protein: CASSESIMGYEQYF.

CDR3 residues: CASSVGDLDYGYTF. CDR3 sequence (DNA): TGTGCCAGCAGTGTGGGGGATTTAGACTATGGCTACACCTTC. The chain is built from TRBV25-1 and TRBJ1-2; TRBD1 might be the D (5 bases). The germline CDR1 and CDR2 sequences are MGHDK and SYGVNS. Trimming cost V 4 bases and J 3 bases, with 12 bases left between them. This CDR3 spans 14 amino acids.

The rearrangement joins TRBV27 to TRBJ2-7; 9 positions agree with TRBD1. The CDR3 has 15 residues. Germline values: CDR1 MNHEY, CDR2 SMNVEV (reference sequence). The V segment lost 6 bases and the J segment 3 bases; nucleotides outside the gene matches: 9. CDR3 coding DNA: TGTGCCAGCAGGCAGGGACAGGGCAACCTCTACGAGCAGTACTTC. Translating it yields CASRQGQGNLYEQYF.

J is TRBJ2-7 and V is TRBV4-2; 9 bases match TRBD2. There are 16 residues in the CDR3. V trimming: 4 bases; J trimming: 5 bases; junction bases outside the gene matches: 12. Germline V lookup: CDR1 LGHNA, CDR2 YNFKEQ. Here the CDR3 reads CASSLKAAGGPHEQYF. The CDR3 region has the DNA TGTGCCAGCAGCCTCAAGGCGGCGGGAGGGCCCCACGAGCAGTACTTC.

CDR3 in amino acids: CASSLAGLAGVDEQYF. The DNA for the CDR3 is TGTGCCAGCAGCTTAGCGGGACTAGCGGGGGTTGACGAGCAGTACTTC. The genes are TRBV11-2 and TRBJ2-7; 14 bases are shared with TRBD2. V dropped 1 base and J dropped 5; count of bases not matched to a gene: 4. The CDR3 runs 16 residues. Germline CDR1 and CDR2: SGHAT and FQNNGV.

The rearrangement links TRBV5-1 to TRBJ2-5, with D tentatively TRBD1 or TRBD2 (5 bases each). From germline, CDR1 is SGHRS and CDR2 YFSETQ. Between the trimmed V and J ends, which lost 4 bases and 3 bases, there was a span of 10 bases. CDR3 length: 13 amino acids. The CDR3 sequence: CASSRDGEETQYF. The CDR3 DNA follows: TGCGCCAGCAGCCGGGACGGGGAAGAGACCCAGTACTTC.

The chain uses TRBV27 and TRBJ2-1; D gene unclear. Germline CDR1 and CDR2: MNHEY and SMNVEV (reference sequence). V was cut by 3 bases and J by 4 bases, with 13 bases left in between. The CDR3 has 15 amino acids. This chain's CDR3 is CASSFLLGQYNEQFF. CDR3 bases: TGTGCCAGCAGTTTCCTTTTGGGTCAGTACAATGAGCAGTTCTTC.

This chain joins TRBV5-4 and TRBJ2-7; 9 bases are a match to TRBD1. In germline, CDR1 is SGHNT, CDR2 YYREEE (reference sequence). The CDR3 is 16 residues long. Unmatched junction bases numbered 13, after V lost 4 bases and J lost 5 bases. CDR3 sequence (DNA): TGTGCCAGCAGCCTTCGGACAGGGGCGGTATATCACGAGCAGTACTTC. Residues: CASSLRTGAVYHEQYF.

The J gene is TRBJ2-2, the V gene TRBV2; 8 nucleotides match TRBD1. CDR3 size: 16 residues. Looked up from germline, CDR1 is SNHLY and CDR2 is FYNNEI. V lost 4 bases and J lost 0; bases outside the gene matches: 4. The CDR3 coding sequence is TGTGCCAGCAGTGGACAGGGGATGGCGAACACCGGGGAGCTGTTTTTT. Residues: CASSGQGMANTGELFF.

The genes are TRBV2 and TRBJ2-5, with TRBD2 matching over 7 bases. V was pared by 6 bases and J by 5 bases, with 12 bases of the junction left unmatched. Germline V gene lookup returns CDR1 SNHLY and CDR2 FYNNEI. The CDR3 consists of 15 residues. In DNA, the CDR3 is TGTGCCAGCAGCCCTATAGCGGGCCCGCGCGAGACCCAGTACTTC. Translating gives CASSPIAGPRETQYF.

This clone occurred once. The chain has TRBV5-5 and TRBJ2-7; 10 nucleotides line up with TRBD1. Per the germline V gene, CDR1 is SGHKS and CDR2 is YYEKEE (reference sequence). V was clipped by 0 bases and J by 2 bases; unmatched bases: 14. This CDR3 has 19 residues. The chain's CDR3 is CASSLEGQGLTRLAYEQYF. The DNA for the CDR3 is TGTGCCAGCAGCTTGGAGGGACAGGGGTTGACGAGGCTAGCCTACGAGCAGTACTTC.

The DNA of the CDR3 is TGTGCCAGCAGGTCACAGGGGGACGAGCAGTACTTC. Its translation is CASRSQGDEQYF. The chain combines TRBV28 with TRBJ2-7; 8 bases match TRBD1. The CDR3 has 12 residues. Germline-derived CDR1 and CDR2 are MDHEN and SYDVKM. V lost 6 bases, J lost 5 bases, and 3 bases stayed unmatched. The complete variable domain, with remaining parts taken from reference TRBV28 and TRBJ2-7, reads DVKVTQSSRYLVKRTGEKVFLECVQDMDHENMFWYRQDPGLGLRLIYFSYDVKMKEKGDIPEGYSVSREKKERFSLILESASTNQTSMYLCASRSQGDEQYFGPGTRLTVT.

The V and J genes are TRBV5-1 and TRBJ2-5; D uncertain. Germline loops: CDR1 SGHRS, CDR2 YFSETQ. Trimming removed 3 bases from V and 0 bases from J, with 6 bases in between. This CDR3 is 13 amino acids long. CDR3 DNA sequence: TGCGCCAGCAGCTGGGGAAACCAAGAGACCCAGTACTTC. Encoded protein: CASSWGNQETQYF.